The clone carrying this T cell receptor beta chain has ten or more counts. This specimen comes from a study of T-cell reconstitution after alpha-beta-depleted transplantation in children. With 3 bases removed from V and 0 bases from J, the gap between germline ends came to 22 bases. This CDR3 is 18 amino acids long. CDR1 is DFQATT, CDR2 SNEGSKA, per germline (reference sequence). Construction of the TCRbeta library involved unique molecular identifiers. Each CDR3 protein is one row after TCRdb ran MiXCR on the PCR reads. The sample lists about 400,000 distinct CDR3 sequences; roughly 22% were seen once.

The sample was PBMCs from the stem cell graft donor, taken from the stem cell graft. The source is a human donor who donated a stem cell graft to a child with acute myeloid leukemia. The V gene is TRBV20-1, the J gene TRBJ2-3; a weak D match, TRBD2 (6 bases). As DNA, the CDR3 is TGCAGTGCTAGTGGATATTGGGGTAGCGGAATTAGCACAGATACGCAGTATTTT. It encodes CSASGYWGSGISTDTQYF.